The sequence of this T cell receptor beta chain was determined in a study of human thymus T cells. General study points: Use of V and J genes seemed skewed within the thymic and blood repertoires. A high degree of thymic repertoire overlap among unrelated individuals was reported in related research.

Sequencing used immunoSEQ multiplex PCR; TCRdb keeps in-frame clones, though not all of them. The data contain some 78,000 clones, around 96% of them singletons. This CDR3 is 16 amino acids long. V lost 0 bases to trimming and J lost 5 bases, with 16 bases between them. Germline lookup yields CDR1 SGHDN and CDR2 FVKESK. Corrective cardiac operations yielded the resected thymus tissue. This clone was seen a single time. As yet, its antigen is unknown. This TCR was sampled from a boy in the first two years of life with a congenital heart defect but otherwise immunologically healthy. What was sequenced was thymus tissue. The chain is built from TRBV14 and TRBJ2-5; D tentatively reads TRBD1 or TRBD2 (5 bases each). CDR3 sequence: CASSQDAIRGEETQYF. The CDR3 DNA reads TGTGCCAGCAGCCAAGATGCTATAAGGGGAGAGGAGACCCAGTACTTC.